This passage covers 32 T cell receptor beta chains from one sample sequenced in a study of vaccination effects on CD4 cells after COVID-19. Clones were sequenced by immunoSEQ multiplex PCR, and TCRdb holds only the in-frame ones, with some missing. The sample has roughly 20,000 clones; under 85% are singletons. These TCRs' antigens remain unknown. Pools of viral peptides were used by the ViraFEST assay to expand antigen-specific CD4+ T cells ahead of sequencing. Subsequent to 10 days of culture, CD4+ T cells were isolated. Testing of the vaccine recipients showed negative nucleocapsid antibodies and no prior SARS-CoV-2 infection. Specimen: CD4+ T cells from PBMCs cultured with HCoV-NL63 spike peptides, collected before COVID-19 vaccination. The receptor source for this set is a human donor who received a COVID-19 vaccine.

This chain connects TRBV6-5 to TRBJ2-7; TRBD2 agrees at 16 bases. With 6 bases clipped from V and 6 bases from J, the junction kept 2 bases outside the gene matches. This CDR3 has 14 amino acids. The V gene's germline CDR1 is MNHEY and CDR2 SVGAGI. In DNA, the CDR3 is TGTGCCAGCAGCGGGACTAGCGGGAGGGGCGAGCAGTACTTC. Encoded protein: CASSGTSGRGEQYF.

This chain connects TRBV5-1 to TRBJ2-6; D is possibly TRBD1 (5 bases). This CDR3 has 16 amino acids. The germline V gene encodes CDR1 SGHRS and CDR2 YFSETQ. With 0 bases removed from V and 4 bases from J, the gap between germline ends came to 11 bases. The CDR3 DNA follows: TGCGCCAGCAGCTTGGCCTCCAGGGCCGGGGCCAACGTCCTGACTTTC. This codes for CASSLASRAGANVLTF. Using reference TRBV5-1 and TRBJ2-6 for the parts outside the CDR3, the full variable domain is KAGVTQTPRYLIKTRGQQVTLSCSPISGHRSVSWYQQTPGQGLQFLFEYFSETQRNKGNFPGRFSGRQFSNSRSEMNVSTLELGDSALYLCASSLASRAGANVLTFGAGSRLTVL.

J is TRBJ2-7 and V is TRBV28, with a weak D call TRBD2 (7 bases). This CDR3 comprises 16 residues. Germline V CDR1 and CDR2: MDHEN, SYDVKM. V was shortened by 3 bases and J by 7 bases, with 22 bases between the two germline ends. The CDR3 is CASSFGSLPGGSEQYF. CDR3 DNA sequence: TGTGCCAGCAGTTTCGGTTCCCTCCCGGGGGGCAGTGAGCAGTACTTC.

This CDR3 is CSVGQANTEAFF. CDR3 sequence (DNA): TGCAGCGTGGGACAGGCGAACACTGAAGCTTTCTTT. The chain employs TRBV29-1 and TRBJ1-1; 8 bases line up with TRBD1. The junction had 1 base not matched to a gene; V was cut back by 6 bases and J by 1 base. Germline lookup yields CDR1 SQVTM and CDR2 ANQGSEA. The length of the CDR3 is 12 residues.

The CDR3 region is CASTLSGHNYGYTF. In DNA, the CDR3 is TGTGCCAGTACCCTATCGGGCCATAACTATGGCTACACCTTC. V and J are TRBV19 and TRBJ1-2, with D unclear. The germline V and J ends were trimmed by 7 bases and 1 base, with 13 bases remaining between them. The CDR3 length is 14 residues. Germline-derived CDR1 and CDR2 are LNHDA and SQIVND (reference sequence).

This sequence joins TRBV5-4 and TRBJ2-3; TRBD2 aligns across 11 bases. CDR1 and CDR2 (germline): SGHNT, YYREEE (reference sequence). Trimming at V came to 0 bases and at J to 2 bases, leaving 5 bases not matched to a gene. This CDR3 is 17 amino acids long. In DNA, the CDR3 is TGTGCCAGCAGCTTGGAGACTAGCGGGATGATCACAGATACGCAGTATTTT. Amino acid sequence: CASSLETSGMITDTQYF.

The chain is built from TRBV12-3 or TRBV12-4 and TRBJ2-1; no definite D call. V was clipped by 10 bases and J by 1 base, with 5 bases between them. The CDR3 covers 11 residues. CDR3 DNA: TGTGCCACCGGGTCCTACAATGAGCAGTTCTTC. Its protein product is CATGSYNEQFF.

The DNA for the CDR3 is TGTGCCAGCAGCTTGACGGGGGGCCGGGAGAGGGAGCAGTTCTTC. It encodes CASSLTGGREREQFF. The chain couples TRBV5-6 to TRBJ2-1, with a possible D match to TRBD2 (7 bases). The germline V gene has CDR1 SGHDT and CDR2 YYEEEE. With 1 base removed from V and 10 bases from J, the gap between germline ends came to 18 bases. The CDR3 runs 15 residues.

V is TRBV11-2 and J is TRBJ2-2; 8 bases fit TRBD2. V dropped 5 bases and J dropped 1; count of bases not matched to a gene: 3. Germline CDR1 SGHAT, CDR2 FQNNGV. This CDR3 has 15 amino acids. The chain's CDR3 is CASSPRGGNTGELFF. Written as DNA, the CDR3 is TGTGCCAGCAGCCCCCGGGGGGGGAACACCGGGGAGCTGTTTTTT.

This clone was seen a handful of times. CDR3 region: CASSLLTTNQPQHF. In DNA form, the CDR3 reads TGTGCCAGCAGCCTCTTAACCACGAATCAGCCCCAGCATTTT. The V gene is TRBV7-2, the J gene TRBJ1-5; D uncertain. The germline V and J ends were trimmed by 5 bases and 4 bases, with 12 bases remaining between them. Germline V gene data show CDR1 as SGHTA and CDR2 as FQGNSA. The CDR3 is 14 amino acids.

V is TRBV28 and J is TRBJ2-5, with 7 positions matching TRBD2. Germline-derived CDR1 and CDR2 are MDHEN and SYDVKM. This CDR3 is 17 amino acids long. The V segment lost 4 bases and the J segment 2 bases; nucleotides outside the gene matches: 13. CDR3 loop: CASSSRGLAGPQETQYF. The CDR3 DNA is TGTGCCAGCAGTTCCCGTGGGTTAGCGGGCCCACAAGAGACCCAGTACTTC.

CDR3 in DNA: TGTGCCAGCAGCCCTGGAACCTACACTGAAGCTTTCTTT. Protein sequence: CASSPGTYTEAFF. This sequence joins TRBV7-2 and TRBJ1-1; D gene ambiguous. Deletions cut 5 bases from V and 3 bases from J, with 10 bases between. CDR3 length: 13 amino acids. The germline gives CDR1 SGHTA, CDR2 FQGNSA.

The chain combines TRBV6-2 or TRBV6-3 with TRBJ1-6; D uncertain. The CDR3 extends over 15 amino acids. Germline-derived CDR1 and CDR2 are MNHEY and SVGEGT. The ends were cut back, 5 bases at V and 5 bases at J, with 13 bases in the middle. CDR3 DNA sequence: TGTGCCAGCAGTCTATACCGGGCCGATAATTCACCCCTCCACTTT. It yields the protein CASSLYRADNSPLHF.

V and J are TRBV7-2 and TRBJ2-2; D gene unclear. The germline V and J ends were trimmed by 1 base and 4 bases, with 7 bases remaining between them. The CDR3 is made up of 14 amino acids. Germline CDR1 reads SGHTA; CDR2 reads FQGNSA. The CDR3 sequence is CASSLDGGTGELFF. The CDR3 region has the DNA TGTGCCAGCAGCTTAGACGGTGGCACCGGGGAGCTGTTTTTT.

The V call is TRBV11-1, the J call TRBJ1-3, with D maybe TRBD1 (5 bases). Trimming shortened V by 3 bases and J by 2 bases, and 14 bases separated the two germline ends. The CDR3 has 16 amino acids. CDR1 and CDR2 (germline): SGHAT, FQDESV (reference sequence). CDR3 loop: CASSFTPGTAGNTIYF. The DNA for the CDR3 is TGTGCCAGCAGCTTCACGCCCGGGACTGCTGGAAACACCATATATTTT.

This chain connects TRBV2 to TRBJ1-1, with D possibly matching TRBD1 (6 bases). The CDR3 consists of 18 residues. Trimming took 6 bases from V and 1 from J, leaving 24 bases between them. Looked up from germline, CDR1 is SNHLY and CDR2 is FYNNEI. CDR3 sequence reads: CASRRLRGGAGENTEAFF. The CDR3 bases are TGTGCCAGCAGAAGACTGCGTGGGGGGGCTGGTGAGAACACTGAAGCTTTCTTT.

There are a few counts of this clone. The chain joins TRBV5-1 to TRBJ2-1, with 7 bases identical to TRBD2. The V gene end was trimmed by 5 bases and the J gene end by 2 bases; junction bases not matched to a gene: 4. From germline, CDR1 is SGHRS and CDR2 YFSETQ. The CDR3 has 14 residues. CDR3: CASRERGTYNEQFF. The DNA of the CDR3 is TGCGCCAGCAGGGAGCGGGGAACCTACAATGAGCAGTTCTTC.

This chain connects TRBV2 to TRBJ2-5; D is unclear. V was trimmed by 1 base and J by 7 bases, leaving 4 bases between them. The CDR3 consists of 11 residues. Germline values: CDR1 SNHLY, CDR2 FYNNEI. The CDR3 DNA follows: TGTGCCAGCAGTGAAGTAGGGACCCAGTACTTC. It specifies CASSEVGTQYF.

The CDR3 coding sequence is TGCGCCAGCAGCTTGGGGCACACAGATACGCAGTATTTT. Protein sequence: CASSLGHTDTQYF. V gene TRBV5-1 combines with J gene TRBJ2-3; the D is unclear. CDR1 is SGHRS, CDR2 YFSETQ, per germline. This CDR3 is built from 13 residues. Deletions cut 0 bases from V and 2 bases from J, with 4 bases between.

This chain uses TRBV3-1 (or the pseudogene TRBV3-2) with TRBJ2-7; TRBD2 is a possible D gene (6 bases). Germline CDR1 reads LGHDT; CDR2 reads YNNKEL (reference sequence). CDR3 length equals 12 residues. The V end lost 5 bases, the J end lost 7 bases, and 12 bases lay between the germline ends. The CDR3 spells CASSFLGGEQYF. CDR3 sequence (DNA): TGTGCCAGCAGCTTCCTTGGGGGGGAGCAGTACTTC.

Written as DNA, the CDR3 is TGTGCCAGCAGCCCGCGACAGGGCCAAGAGACCCAGTACTTC. Translated, it gives CASSPRQGQETQYF. The chain employs TRBV7-2 and TRBJ2-5, with TRBD1 matching 7 bases. Trimming at V came to 5 bases and at J to 1 base, leaving 4 bases not matched to a gene. The CDR3 covers 14 residues. CDR1 SGHTA and CDR2 FQGNSA come from the germline V gene.

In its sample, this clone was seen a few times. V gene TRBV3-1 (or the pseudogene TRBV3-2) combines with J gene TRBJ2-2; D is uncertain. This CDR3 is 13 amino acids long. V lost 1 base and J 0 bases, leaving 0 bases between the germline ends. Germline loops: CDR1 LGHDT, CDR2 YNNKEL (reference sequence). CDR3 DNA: TGTGCCAGCAGCCAAGCGAACACCGGGGAGCTGTTTTTT. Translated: CASSQANTGELFF.

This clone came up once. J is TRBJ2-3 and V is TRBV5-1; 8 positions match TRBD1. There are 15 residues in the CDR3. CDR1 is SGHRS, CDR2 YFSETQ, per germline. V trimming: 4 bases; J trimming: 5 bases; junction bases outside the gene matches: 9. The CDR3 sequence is CASSTGQGGVDTQYF. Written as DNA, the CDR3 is TGCGCCAGCAGCACCGGACAGGGTGGGGTAGATACGCAGTATTTT.

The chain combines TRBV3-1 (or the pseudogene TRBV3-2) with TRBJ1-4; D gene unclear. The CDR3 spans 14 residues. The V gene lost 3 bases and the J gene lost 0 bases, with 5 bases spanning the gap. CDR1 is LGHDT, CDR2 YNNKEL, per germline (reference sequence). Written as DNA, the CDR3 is TGTGCCAGCAGCCAGCGTTCAACTAATGAAAAACTGTTTTTT. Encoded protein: CASSQRSTNEKLFF.

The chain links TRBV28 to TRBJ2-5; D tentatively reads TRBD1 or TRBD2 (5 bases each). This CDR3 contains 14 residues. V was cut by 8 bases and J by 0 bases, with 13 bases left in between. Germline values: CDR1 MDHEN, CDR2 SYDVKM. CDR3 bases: TGTGCCAGCGGTGCCCAGGGACACCAAGAGACCCAGTACTTC. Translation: CASGAQGHQETQYF.

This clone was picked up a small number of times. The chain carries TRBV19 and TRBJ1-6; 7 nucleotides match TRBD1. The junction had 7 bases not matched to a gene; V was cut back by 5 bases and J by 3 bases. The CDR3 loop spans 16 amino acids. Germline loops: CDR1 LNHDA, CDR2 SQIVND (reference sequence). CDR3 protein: CASSWDSRNYNSPLHF. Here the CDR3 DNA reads TGTGCCAGTAGTTGGGACAGTCGAAACTATAATTCACCCCTCCACTTT.

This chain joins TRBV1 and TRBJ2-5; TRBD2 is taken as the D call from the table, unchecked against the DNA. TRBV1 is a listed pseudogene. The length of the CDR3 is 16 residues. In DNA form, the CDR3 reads TGCACCAGCAGCCACCTAGCGGGAGGGCCGAAAGAGACCCAGTACTTC. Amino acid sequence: CTSSHLAGGPKETQYF.

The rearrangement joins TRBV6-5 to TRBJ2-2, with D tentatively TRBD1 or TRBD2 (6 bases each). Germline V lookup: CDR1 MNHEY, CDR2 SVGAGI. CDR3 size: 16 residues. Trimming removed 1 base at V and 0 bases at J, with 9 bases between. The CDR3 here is CASSYLGGANTGELFF. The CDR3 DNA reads TGTGCCAGCAGTTACTTGGGGGGCGCGAACACCGGGGAGCTGTTTTTT.

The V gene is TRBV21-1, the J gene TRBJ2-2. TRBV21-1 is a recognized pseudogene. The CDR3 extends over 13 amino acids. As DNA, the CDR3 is TGTGCCAGCAGCCCTCCAAGTACCGGGGAGCTGTTTTTT. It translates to CASSPPSTGELFF.

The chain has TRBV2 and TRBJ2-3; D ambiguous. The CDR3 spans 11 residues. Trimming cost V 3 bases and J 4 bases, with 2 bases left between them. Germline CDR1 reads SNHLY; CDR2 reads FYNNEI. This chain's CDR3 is CASSESDTQYF. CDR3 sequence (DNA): TGTGCCAGCAGTGAGTCAGATACGCAGTATTTT.

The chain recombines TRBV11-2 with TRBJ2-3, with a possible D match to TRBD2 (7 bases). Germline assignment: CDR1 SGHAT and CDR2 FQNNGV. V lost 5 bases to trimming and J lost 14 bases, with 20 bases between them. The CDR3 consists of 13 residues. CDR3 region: CASSPTGGRERYF. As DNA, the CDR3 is TGTGCCAGCAGCCCAACCGGGGGGCGGGAACGGTATTTT.

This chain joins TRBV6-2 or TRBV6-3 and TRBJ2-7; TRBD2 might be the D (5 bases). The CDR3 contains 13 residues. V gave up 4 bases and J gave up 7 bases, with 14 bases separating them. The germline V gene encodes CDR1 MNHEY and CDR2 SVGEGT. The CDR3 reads CASSSTRPGEQYF. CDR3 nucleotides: TGTGCCAGCAGTTCCACTAGGCCGGGAGAGCAGTACTTC.